These 9 T cell receptor beta chains were all obtained from the same sample, sequenced in a study of OX40 agonist ivuxolimab in advanced cancers. Measured with immunoSEQ multiplex PCR; TCRdb has only the in-frame clones, and not every one. Of about 46,000 clones in the sample, roughly three quarters were seen once. The input for sequencing was CD4+ or CD8+ T cells sorted from blood, taken in a trial of the OX40 agonist ivuxolimab. The receptors originated from an adult with an advanced solid tumor such as melanoma, head and neck, liver or kidney cancer.

The table lists this clone with a count of one. V is TRBV7-6 and J is TRBJ2-2; 8 bases agree with TRBD2. With V trimmed by 5 bases and J by 4 bases, 9 bases remained unmatched. The CDR3 length is 16 residues. Germline CDR1 reads SGHVS; CDR2 reads FNYEAQ. Here the CDR3 DNA reads TGTGCCAGCAGCCATACTAGCGGCTCGTTCACCGGGGAGCTGTTTTTT. This gives the protein CASSHTSGSFTGELFF.

V is TRBV6-5 and J is TRBJ2-1; the D gene is possibly TRBD1 (6 bases). The CDR3 consists of 15 residues. The ends were cut back, 3 bases at V and 7 bases at J, with 16 bases in the middle. CDR1 and CDR2 (germline): MNHEY, SVGAGI. The CDR3 is CASSYWGREGNEQFF. In nucleotides, the CDR3 is TGTGCCAGCAGTTATTGGGGGCGCGAGGGTAATGAGCAGTTCTTC.

The sample holds a few counts of this clone. The chain uses TRBV29-1 and TRBJ1-2, with D perhaps TRBD1 (5 bases). Per the germline V gene, CDR1 is SQVTM and CDR2 is ANQGSEA. V was pared by 7 bases and J by 4 bases, with 16 bases between. The CDR3 totals 13 residues. The CDR3 reads CSGGGDEGYGYTF. In DNA form, the CDR3 reads TGCAGCGGTGGGGGGGATGAAGGCTATGGCTACACCTTC.

This clone was observed a single time. CDR3 loop: CASTFGGALYEQYF. The CDR3 DNA reads as TGTGCCAGCACCTTCGGTGGGGCTCTCTACGAGCAGTACTTC. V usage is TRBV28 and J usage is TRBJ2-7; tentative D call: TRBD1 (5 bases). Germline-derived CDR1 and CDR2 are MDHEN and SYDVKM. This CDR3 contains 14 residues. V lost 7 bases and J 3 bases, leaving 16 bases between the germline ends. Looking up the rest from reference TRBV28 and TRBJ2-7 gives the full variable domain: DVKVTQSSRYLVKRTGEKVFLECVQDMDHENMFWYRQDPGLGLRLIYFSYDVKMKEKGDIPEGYSVSREKKERFSLILESASTNQTSMYLCASTFGGALYEQYFGPGTRLTVT.

V gene TRBV6-5 combines with J gene TRBJ1-5, with D possibly being TRBD1 (5 bases). Germline V gene sequence: CDR1 MNHEY, CDR2 SVGAGI. The CDR3 is 15 residues long. V dropped 6 bases and J dropped 7 bases, with 19 bases sitting between them. The CDR3 DNA sequence: TGTGCCAGCAGCCCCCTAAAGGGGACCGTACAGCCCCAGCATTTT. Its translation is CASSPLKGTVQPQHF.

This clone turned up a few times. This chain joins TRBV5-1 and TRBJ2-2, with D perhaps matching TRBD2 (5 bases). CDR3 length equals 16 residues. CDR1 and CDR2 (germline): SGHRS, YFSETQ. V gave up 1 base and J gave up 0 bases, with 10 bases separating them. The CDR3 bases are TGCGCCAGCAGCTTGATGGGAGCGGCGAACACCGGGGAGCTGTTTTTT. Translating gives CASSLMGAANTGELFF.

The rearrangement uses TRBV2 and TRBJ2-3, with no clear D. CDR1 and CDR2 from the germline V gene are SNHLY and FYNNEI. Trimming stripped 9 bases from V and 0 bases from J, with 13 bases between. CDR3 length: 14 residues. CDR3 nucleotide sequence: TGTGCCAGTCACATTCAGAGTAGCACAGATACGCAGTATTTT. This codes for CASHIQSSTDTQYF.

This clone was recorded a few times. The rearrangement joins TRBV19 to TRBJ2-3; no clear D. Germline V gene sequence: CDR1 LNHDA, CDR2 SQIVND (reference sequence). Trimming removed 9 bases from V and 0 bases from J, with 10 bases in between. The CDR3 has 13 residues. CDR3 sequence (DNA): TGTGCCAGCCACGAGGCCAGCACAGATACGCAGTATTTT. Amino acid sequence: CASHEASTDTQYF.

The chain employs TRBV28 and TRBJ1-1; D may be TRBD1 (6 bases). CDR1 is MDHEN, CDR2 SYDVKM, per germline. The CDR3 loop spans 14 amino acids. V lost 4 bases, J lost 1 base, and 10 bases lay in between. DNA of the CDR3: TGTGCCAGCAGTTCGGGACACACGAACACTGAAGCTTTCTTT. As protein: CASSSGHTNTEAFF.